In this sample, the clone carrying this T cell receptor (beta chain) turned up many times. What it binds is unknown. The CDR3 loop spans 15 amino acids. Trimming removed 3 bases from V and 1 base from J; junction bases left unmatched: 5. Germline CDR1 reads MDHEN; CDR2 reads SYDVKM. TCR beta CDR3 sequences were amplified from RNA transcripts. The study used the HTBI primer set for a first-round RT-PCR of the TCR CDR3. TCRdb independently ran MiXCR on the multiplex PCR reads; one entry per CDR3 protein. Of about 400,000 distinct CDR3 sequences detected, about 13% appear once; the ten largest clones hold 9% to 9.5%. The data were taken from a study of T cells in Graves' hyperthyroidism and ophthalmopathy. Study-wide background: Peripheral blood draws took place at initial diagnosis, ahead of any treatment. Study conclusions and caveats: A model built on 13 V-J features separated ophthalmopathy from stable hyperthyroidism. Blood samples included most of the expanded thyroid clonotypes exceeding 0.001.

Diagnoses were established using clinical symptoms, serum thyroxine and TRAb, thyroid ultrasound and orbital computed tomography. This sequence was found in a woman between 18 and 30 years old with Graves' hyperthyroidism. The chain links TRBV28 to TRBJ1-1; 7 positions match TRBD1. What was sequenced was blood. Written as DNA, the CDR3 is TGTGCCAGCAGTTTTCTTCAGGGGGGGAACACTGAAGCTTTCTTT. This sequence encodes CASSFLQGGNTEAFF.